The entry that follows covers one TCR beta chain sequence. Its specificity is unknown. A J-beta primer mix and a sample-barcoded 5' primer were used in a second PCR of roughly 6 to 12 cycles. TCRdb reanalysed the 5' RACE reads using MiXCR and keeps one entry per CDR3 protein. The sample yields 1.2 million to 1.5 million distinct CDR3 sequences, approximately 59% seen once. V lost 4 bases and J lost 11; bases outside the gene matches: 9. In germline, CDR1 is MNHEY, CDR2 SVGAGI. The CDR3 is 16 residues long. This entry is derived from a study of blood T cells in healthy people across ages. Overall study findings and caveats: Changes in expanded clonotypes were possibly confounded, as the CMV status of donors was unknown.

The sample consisted of blood. This receptor was obtained from a man younger than 35 in good health. V usage is TRBV6-5 and J usage is TRBJ2-2, with 14 bases identical to TRBD2. The CDR3 spells CASSFPTSGGAYELFF. CDR3 bases: TGTGCCAGCAGTTTCCCGACTAGCGGGGGGGCATATGAGCTGTTTTTT.